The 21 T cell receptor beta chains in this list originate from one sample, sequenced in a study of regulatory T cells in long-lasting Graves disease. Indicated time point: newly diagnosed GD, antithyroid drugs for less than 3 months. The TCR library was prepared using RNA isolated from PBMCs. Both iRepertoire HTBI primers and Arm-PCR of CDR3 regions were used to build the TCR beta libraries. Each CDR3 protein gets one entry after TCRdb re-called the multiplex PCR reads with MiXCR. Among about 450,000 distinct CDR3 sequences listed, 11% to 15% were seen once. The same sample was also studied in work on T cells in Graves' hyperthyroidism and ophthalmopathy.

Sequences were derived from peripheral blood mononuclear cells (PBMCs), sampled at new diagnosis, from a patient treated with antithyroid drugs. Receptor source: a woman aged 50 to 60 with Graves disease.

CDR3 amino acids: CASSPLQGTTEAFF. The CDR3 region has the DNA TGTGCCAGCTCACCACTTCAGGGGACCACTGAAGCTTTCTTT. The genes are TRBV18 and TRBJ1-1; maybe TRBD1 (6 bases). The length of the CDR3 is 14 residues. V shed 1 base and J shed 4 bases, with 10 bases lying between them. Germline V gives CDR1 KGHSH, CDR2 LQKENI.

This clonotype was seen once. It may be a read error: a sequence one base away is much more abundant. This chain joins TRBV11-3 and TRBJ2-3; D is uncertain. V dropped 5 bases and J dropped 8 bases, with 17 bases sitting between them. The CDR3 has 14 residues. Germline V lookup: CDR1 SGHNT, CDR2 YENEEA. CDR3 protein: CASSPMGIVGTQYF. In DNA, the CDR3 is TGTGCCAGCAGCCCTATGGGAATTGTAGGTACGCAGTATTTT.

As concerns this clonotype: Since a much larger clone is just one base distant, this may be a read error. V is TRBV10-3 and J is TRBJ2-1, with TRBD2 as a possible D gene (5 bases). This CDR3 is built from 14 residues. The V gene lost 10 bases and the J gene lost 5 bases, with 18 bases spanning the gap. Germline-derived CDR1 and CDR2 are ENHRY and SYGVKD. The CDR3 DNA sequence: TGTGCCAGTCGAGGGAGCGACGTAGACAATGAGCAGTTCTTC. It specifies CASRGSDVDNEQFF.

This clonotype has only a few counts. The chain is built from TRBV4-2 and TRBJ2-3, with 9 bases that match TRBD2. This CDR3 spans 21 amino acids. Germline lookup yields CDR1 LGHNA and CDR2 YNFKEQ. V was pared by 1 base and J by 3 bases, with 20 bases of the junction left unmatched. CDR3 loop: CASSQVPVSRGRVFETDTQYF. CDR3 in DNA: TGTGCCAGCAGCCAAGTTCCCGTAAGCCGCGGGAGGGTATTTGAGACAGATACGCAGTATTTT.

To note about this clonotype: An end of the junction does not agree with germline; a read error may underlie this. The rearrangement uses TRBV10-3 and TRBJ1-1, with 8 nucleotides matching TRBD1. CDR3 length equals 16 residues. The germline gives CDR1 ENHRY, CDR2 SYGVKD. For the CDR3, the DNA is TGTGCCAGCAGTAAAAGCTTCAGGGGGCTGGGGACTGAAGCTTTCTTT. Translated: CASSKSFRGLGTEAFF.

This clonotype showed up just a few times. The CDR3: CASSPTGGLSYGYTF. Written as DNA, the CDR3 is TGCGCCAGCAGCCCGACAGGGGGCCTTAGCTATGGCTACACCTTC. The chain combines TRBV5-1 with TRBJ1-2; 10 bases match TRBD1. V lost 4 bases, J lost 4 bases, and 7 bases stayed unmatched. CDR1 is SGHRS, CDR2 YFSETQ, per germline. The CDR3 is made up of 15 amino acids.

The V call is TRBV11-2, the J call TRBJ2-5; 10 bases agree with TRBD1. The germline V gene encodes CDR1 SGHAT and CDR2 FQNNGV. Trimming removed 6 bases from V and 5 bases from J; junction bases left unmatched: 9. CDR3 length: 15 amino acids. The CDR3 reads CASRTGQGDSETQYF. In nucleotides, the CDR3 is TGTGCCAGCAGAACCGGACAGGGGGATTCGGAGACCCAGTACTTC.

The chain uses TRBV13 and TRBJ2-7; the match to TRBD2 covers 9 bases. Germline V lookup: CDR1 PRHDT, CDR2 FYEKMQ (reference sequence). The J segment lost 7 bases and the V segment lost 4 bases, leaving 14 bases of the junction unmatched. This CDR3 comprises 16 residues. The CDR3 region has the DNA TGTGCCAGCAGCTCCGCAATGGCGGGAGGGCCTGGGGAGCAGTACTTC. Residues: CASSSAMAGGPGEQYF.

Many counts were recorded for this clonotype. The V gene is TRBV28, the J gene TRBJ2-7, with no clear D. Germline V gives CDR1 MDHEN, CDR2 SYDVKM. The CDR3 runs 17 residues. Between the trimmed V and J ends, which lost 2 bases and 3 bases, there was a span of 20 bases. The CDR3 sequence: CASSLVLASLFNYEQYF. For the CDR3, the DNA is TGTGCCAGCAGTTTAGTTTTGGCCAGCCTTTTTAACTACGAGCAGTACTTC.

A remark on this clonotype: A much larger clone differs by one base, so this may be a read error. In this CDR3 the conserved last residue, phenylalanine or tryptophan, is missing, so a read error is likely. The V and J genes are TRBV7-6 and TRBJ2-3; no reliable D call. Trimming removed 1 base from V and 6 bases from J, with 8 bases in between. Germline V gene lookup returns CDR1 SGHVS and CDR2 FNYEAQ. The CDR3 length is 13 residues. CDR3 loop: CASSLDGDDTQYC. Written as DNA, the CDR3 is TGTGCCAGCAGCTTAGATGGGGATGATACGCAGTATTGT.

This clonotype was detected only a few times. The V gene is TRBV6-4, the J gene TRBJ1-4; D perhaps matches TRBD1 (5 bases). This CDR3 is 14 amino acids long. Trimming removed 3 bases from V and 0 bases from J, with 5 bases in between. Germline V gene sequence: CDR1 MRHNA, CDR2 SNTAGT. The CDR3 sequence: CASSEGATNEKLFF. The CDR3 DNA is TGTGCCAGCAGTGAGGGGGCAACTAATGAAAAACTGTTTTTT.

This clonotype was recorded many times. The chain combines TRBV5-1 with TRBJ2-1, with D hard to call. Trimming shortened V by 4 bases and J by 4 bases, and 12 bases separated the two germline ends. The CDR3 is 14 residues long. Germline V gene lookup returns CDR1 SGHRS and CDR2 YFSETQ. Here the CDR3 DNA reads TGCGCCAGCAGCAGGATTCAGGATTACAATGAGCAGTTCTTC. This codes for CASSRIQDYNEQFF.

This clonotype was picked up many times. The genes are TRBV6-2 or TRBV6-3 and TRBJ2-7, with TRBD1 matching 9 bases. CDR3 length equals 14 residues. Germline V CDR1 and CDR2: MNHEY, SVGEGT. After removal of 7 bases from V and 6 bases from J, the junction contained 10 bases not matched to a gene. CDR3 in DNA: TGTGCCAGCACCCTTATGGGGACAGGGTCCGAGCAGTACTTC. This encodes CASTLMGTGSEQYF.

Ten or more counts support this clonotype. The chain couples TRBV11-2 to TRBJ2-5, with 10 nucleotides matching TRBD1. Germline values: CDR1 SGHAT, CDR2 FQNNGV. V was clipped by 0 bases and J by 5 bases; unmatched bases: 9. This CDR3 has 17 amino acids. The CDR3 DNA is TGTGCCAGCAGCTTAGACCCAGCGGGACAGGGGTGGGAGACCCAGTACTTC. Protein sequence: CASSLDPAGQGWETQYF.

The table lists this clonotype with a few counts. The CDR3 loop is CASKREFSTDTQYF. CDR3 DNA sequence: TGTGCCAGCAAGAGGGAGTTTAGCACAGATACGCAGTATTTT. This sequence joins TRBV5-6 and TRBJ2-3; D is possibly TRBD2 (5 bases). Trimming stripped 6 bases from V and 0 bases from J, with 11 bases between. The CDR3 consists of 14 residues. Germline V gene data show CDR1 as SGHDT and CDR2 as YYEEEE. Using reference TRBV5-6 and TRBJ2-3 for the parts outside the CDR3, the full variable domain is DAGVTQSPTHLIKTRGQQVTLRCSPKSGHDTVSWYQQALGQGPQFIFQYYEEEERQRGNFPDRFSGHQFPNYSSELNVNALLLGDSALYLCASKREFSTDTQYFGPGTRLTVL.

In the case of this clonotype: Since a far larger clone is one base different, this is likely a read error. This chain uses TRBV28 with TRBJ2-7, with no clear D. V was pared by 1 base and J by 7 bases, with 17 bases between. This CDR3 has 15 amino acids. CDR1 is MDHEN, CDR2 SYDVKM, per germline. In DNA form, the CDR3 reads TGTGCCAGCAGTTTATTGGTGACTTCCTACAATGAGCAGTACTTC. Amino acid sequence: CASSLLVTSYNEQYF.

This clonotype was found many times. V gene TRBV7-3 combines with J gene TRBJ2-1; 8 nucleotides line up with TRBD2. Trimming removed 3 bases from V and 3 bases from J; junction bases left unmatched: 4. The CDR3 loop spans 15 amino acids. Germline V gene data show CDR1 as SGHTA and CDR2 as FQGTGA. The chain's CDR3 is CASSFTSGSYNEQFF. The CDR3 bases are TGTGCCAGCAGCTTCACTAGCGGAAGCTACAATGAGCAGTTCTTC.

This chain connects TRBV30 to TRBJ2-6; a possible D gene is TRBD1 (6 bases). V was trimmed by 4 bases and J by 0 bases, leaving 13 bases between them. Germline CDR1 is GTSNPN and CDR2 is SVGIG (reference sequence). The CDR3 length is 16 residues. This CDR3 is CAWKRGSSSGANVLTF. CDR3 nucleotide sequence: TGTGCCTGGAAGAGGGGGTCGAGCTCTGGGGCCAACGTCCTGACTTTC. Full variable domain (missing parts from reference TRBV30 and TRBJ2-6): SQTIHQWPATLVQPVGSPLSLECTVEGTSNPNLYWYRQAAGRGLQLLFYSVGIGQISSEVPQNLSASRPQDRQFILSSKKLLLSDSGFYLCAWKRGSSSGANVLTFGAGSRLTVL.

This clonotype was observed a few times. The CDR3 region is CASTPPGSGANVLTF. The CDR3 DNA follows: TGTGCCAGCACCCCCCCGGGCTCTGGGGCCAACGTCCTGACTTTC. V gene TRBV12-3 or TRBV12-4 combines with J gene TRBJ2-6, with D uncertain. Between the trimmed V and J ends, which lost 7 bases and 0 bases, there was a span of 10 bases. CDR3 size: 15 residues.

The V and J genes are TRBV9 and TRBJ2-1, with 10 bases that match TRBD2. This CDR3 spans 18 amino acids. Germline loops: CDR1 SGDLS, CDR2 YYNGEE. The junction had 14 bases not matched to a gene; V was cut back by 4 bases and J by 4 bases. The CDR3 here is CASSMGPAGGGDYNEQFF. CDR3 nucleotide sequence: TGTGCCAGCAGCATGGGACCAGCGGGGGGGGGAGATTACAATGAGCAGTTCTTC.

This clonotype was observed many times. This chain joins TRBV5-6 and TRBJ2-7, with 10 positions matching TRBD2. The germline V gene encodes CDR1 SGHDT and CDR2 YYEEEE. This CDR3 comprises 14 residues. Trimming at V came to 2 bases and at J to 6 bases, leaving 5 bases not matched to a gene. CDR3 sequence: CASSLTSGVGEQYF. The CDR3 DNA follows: TGTGCCAGCAGCTTAACTAGCGGGGTTGGCGAGCAGTACTTC.